Listed below are T cell receptor beta chains from one sample, sequenced in a study of graft-versus-host responses after intestinal transplantation. Repertoires were generated with immunoSEQ multiplex PCR, while TCRdb's copy carries only in-frame clones and drops some. Here the sample spans roughly 20,000 clones, around 43% being singletons. The sequenced sample was alloreactive CD8+ T cells from a mixed lymphocyte reaction culture, obtained before transplantation. The receptor set was obtained from a human patient who was an organ donor for intestinal transplantation. Both conserved end residues are part of each CDR3. The D gene is left open where the match is weak. The listing skips clone size in some rows; elsewhere it reads once, few, many or a size class.

j_call clone_size v_call d_call cdr3_aa cdr3_nt
TRBJ2-6 medium-sized TRBV5-6 NA CASSLEGASGANVLTF TGTGCCAGCAGCCTGGAGGGGGCCTCTGGGGCCAACGTCCTGACTTTC
TRBJ1-5 NA TRBV30 NA CAWSSQENQPQHF TGTGCCTGGAGCTCCCAGGAGAATCAGCCCCAGCATTTT
TRBJ2-1 NA TRBV30 TRBD2 CAWSSSGLAAYNEQFF TGTGCCTGGAGTAGCTCAGGACTAGCGGCCTACAATGAGCAGTTCTTC
TRBJ2-4 NA TRBV25-1 NA CASSAQALAKNIQYF TGTGCCAGCAGTGCTCAGGCCCTAGCCAAAAACATTCAGTACTTC
TRBJ2-3 once TRBV28 NA CASKRDTDTQYF TGTGCCAGCAAAAGGGACACAGATACGCAGTATTTT
TRBJ2-7 NA TRBV29-1 TRBD1 CSVVGGTGGYEQYF TGCAGCGTTGTAGGAGGGACAGGGGGCTACGAGCAGTACTTC
TRBJ2-3 NA TRBV5-1 NA CASSDFDRKSYTDTQYF TGCGCCAGCTCGGACTTCGACCGCAAGTCTTACACAGATACGCAGTATTTT
TRBJ2-1 NA TRBV11-2 TRBD2 CASSLGTSGSNEQFF TGTGCCAGCAGCTTAGGGACTAGCGGGAGCAATGAGCAGTTCTTC
TRBJ2-1 NA TRBV11-1 NA CASSLWGIPQRRSYNEQFF TGTGCCAGCAGCTTATGGGGGATACCCCAGCGGCGATCCTACAATGAGCAGTTCTTC
TRBJ2-1 NA TRBV30 NA CAWTYLGGSYNEQFF TGTGCCTGGACCTATTTGGGGGGCTCCTACAATGAGCAGTTCTTC
TRBJ2-7 few TRBV29-1 TRBD2 CSVLAKNEQYF TGCAGCGTACTAGCGAAGAACGAGCAGTACTTC
TRBJ2-7 NA TRBV7-3 NA CASSLGRAGEQYF TGTGCCAGCAGCTTAGGCAGGGCCGGGGAGCAGTACTTC
TRBJ1-1 few TRBV6-6 NA CASKKSVKRTEAFF TGTGCCAGCAAGAAATCGGTGAAGAGGACTGAAGCTTTCTTT
TRBJ2-2 NA TRBV6-6 NA CASKTANTGELFF TGTGCCAGCAAGACGGCGAACACCGGGGAGCTGTTTTTT
TRBJ2-7 medium-sized TRBV6-5 NA CASSALQEQYF TGTGCCAGCAGTGCCCTTCAGGAGCAGTACTTC
TRBJ2-1 once TRBV7-9 NA CASSLAPGYYNEQFF TGTGCCAGCAGCTTAGCGCCTGGTTATTACAATGAGCAGTTCTTC
TRBJ2-2 NA TRBV2 NA CASSEQSTGELFF TGTGCCAGCAGTGAACAGTCTACCGGGGAGCTGTTTTTT
TRBJ2-7 NA TRBV5-7 TRBD1 CASSLGQGAYEQYF TGTGCCAGCAGCTTAGGACAGGGGGCGTACGAGCAGTACTTC
TRBJ1-1 medium-sized TRBV4-1 NA CASSQVGDWNTEAFF TGCGCCAGCAGCCAAGTAGGGGATTGGAACACTGAAGCTTTCTTT
TRBJ2-1 medium-sized TRBV5-1 NA CASSFTGGFNEQFF TGCGCCAGCAGCTTTACCGGGGGCTTCAATGAGCAGTTCTTC
TRBJ2-3 few TRBV6-1 NA CASSEYPADTQYF TGTGCCAGCAGTGAATACCCCGCGGATACGCAGTATTTT
TRBJ2-7 few TRBV9 TRBD2 CASSVFGTSGLYEQYF TGTGCCAGCAGCGTGTTTGGGACTAGCGGCCTCTACGAGCAGTACTTC
TRBJ1-4 few TRBV7-6 NA CASSRYSTEKLFF TGTGCCAGCAGCCGTTACAGCACTGAAAAACTGTTTTTT
TRBJ2-3 NA TRBV10-3 TRBD1 CATSRSQMTGVDTQYF TGTGCCACCAGTCGCTCACAAATGACAGGGGTAGATACGCAGTATTTT
TRBJ1-5 NA TRBV19 NA CASSTDGPNQPQHF TGTGCCAGTAGTACCGACGGACCCAATCAGCCCCAGCATTTT
TRBJ2-1 once TRBV13 TRBD1 CASSPLRWFDREKGDEQFF TGTGCCAGCAGCCCGTTACGGTGGTTTGACAGGGAGAAAGGTGATGAGCAGTTCTTC
TRBJ2-7 NA TRBV4-3 NA CASSQRGHPYYEQYF TGCGCCAGCAGCCAAAGGGGCCACCCGTACTACGAGCAGTACTTC
TRBJ2-7 few TRBV4-2 TRBD2 CASSPGLAGPNEQYF TGTGCCAGCAGCCCGGGACTAGCGGGCCCAAACGAGCAGTACTTC
TRBJ2-7 NA TRBV28 TRBD2 CASSLRDSGPFVAYEQYF TGTGCCAGCAGTTTAAGGGATAGCGGGCCCTTTGTTGCCTACGAGCAGTACTTC
TRBJ2-2 NA TRBV6-6 NA CASTHQGPLAGELFF TGTGCCAGCACCCACCAGGGCCCGCTAGCCGGGGAGCTGTTTTTT
TRBJ2-3 NA TRBV4-1 TRBD2 CASSQDQAGRADTQYF TGCGCCAGCAGCCAAGACCAAGCGGGACGAGCAGATACGCAGTATTTT
TRBJ1-1 once TRBV5-1 NA CASSFTDPMTTEAFF TGCGCCAGCAGCTTTACCGACCCTATGACTACTGAAGCTTTCTTT
TRBJ1-4 NA TRBV28 NA CASSLGGTVLFF TGTGCCAGCAGTTTAGGCGGGACGGTTCTGTTTTTT
TRBJ2-1 once TRBV6-6 NA CASGQLVINEQFF TGTGCCAGCGGACAACTAGTGATCAATGAGCAGTTCTTC
TRBJ2-7 NA TRBV5-5 NA CASSLKWDEQYF TGTGCCAGCAGTCTGAAATGGGACGAGCAGTACTTC
TRBJ1-1 few TRBV6-1 NA CASRGGTEAFF TGTGCCAGCCGGGGGGGCACTGAAGCTTTCTTT
TRBJ1-5 NA TRBV28 TRBD1 CASSLFGQGNQPQHF TGTGCCAGCAGTTTATTCGGACAGGGCAATCAGCCCCAGCATTTT
TRBJ2-1 NA TRBV9 TRBD2 CASSVGVGGPYNEQFF TGTGCCAGCAGCGTAGGAGTGGGAGGGCCCTACAATGAGCAGTTCTTC
TRBJ2-7 few TRBV6-6 TRBD1 CASSPLGQGPSYEQYF TGTGCCAGCAGTCCCCTCGGACAGGGGCCTTCCTACGAGCAGTACTTC
TRBJ2-7 few TRBV25-1 TRBD1 CASSVGQGAYEQYF TGTGCCAGCAGTGTGGGACAGGGGGCCTACGAGCAGTACTTC
TRBJ2-7 NA TRBV4-3 TRBD2 CASSQGEGSYEQYF TGCGCCAGCAGCCAAGGGGAGGGCTCCTACGAGCAGTACTTC
TRBJ2-1 NA TRBV19 NA CASSSSVGDTTLNEQFF TGTGCCAGTAGTTCATCCGTGGGGGACACTACCCTTAATGAGCAGTTCTTC